A selection of T cell receptor beta chains follows, all from one sample in a study of CXCR3-negative and CXCR3-positive naive CD8 T cells. TCRdb re-called the 5' RACE reads and gives one entry per CDR3 protein, without DNA. Here the sample table reports about 150,000 distinct CDR3 sequences. The material sequenced was naive CXCR3+ CD8+ T cells from blood. The origin of the receptors is a human donor in good health. Some clones in this sample may be carry-over from other donors' samples. The CDR3 runs from the conserved cysteine through the conserved F or W.

cdr3_length j_call v_call cdr3_aa
11 TRBJ1-2 TRBV10-2 CASSDADGYTF
15 TRBJ2-1 TRBV28 CASTLGERGYNEQFF
16 TRBJ2-3 TRBV29-1 CSVDKILQGGTDTQYF
15 TRBJ2-3 TRBV24-1 CATGGKDWETDTQYF
15 TRBJ2-7 TRBV29-1 CSVEWGTSGIYEQYF
15 TRBJ2-5 TRBV4-3 CASSQGLREQETQYF
15 TRBJ2-7 TRBV5-1 CASSLAWGPLYEQYF
15 TRBJ1-4 TRBV13 CASSSDRGDDEKLFF
13 TRBJ1-1 TRBV18 CASSTIRAPEAFF
16 TRBJ2-5 TRBV7-3 CASSLKVRLAAICAYF
13 TRBJ2-5 TRBV29-1 CSVEGGLAETQYF
13 TRBJ2-7 TRBV13 CASTSFDSYEQYF
13 TRBJ2-7 TRBV20-1 CSARGLGEYEQYF
15 TRBJ2-2 TRBV29-1 CSVELAGGPDGELFF
12 TRBJ1-2 TRBV28 CASSSGGDGYTF
16 TRBJ2-1 TRBV5-1 CASSQQTSATYNEQFF
15 TRBJ2-7 TRBV7-8 CASSPPGLPLYEQYF
13 TRBJ2-7 TRBV20-1 CSASRDSPYEQYF
15 TRBJ2-3 TRBV23-1 CASSRLRTHTDTQYF
16 TRBJ2-1 TRBV29-1 CSVEPAGAGGYNEQFF
18 TRBJ2-5 TRBV24-1 CATSDSLGDRGDQETQYF
14 TRBJ2-1 TRBV29-1 CSVESGWGDNEQFF
12 TRBJ2-7 TRBV15 CATSSDLYEQYF